This TCR beta chain came from a study of T cell responses to AZD1222 COVID-19 vaccine. On the study more broadly: Samples with a second dose at about 4 or about 12 weeks were pooled together.

Here immunoSEQ multiplex PCR was the method, and the copy in TCRdb shows in-frame clones only, minus some. Among over 150,000 clones listed, over 75% were seen once. General study points: Following two doses of AZD1222, Spike-specific TCR breadth and depth rose. Repertoire samples came only from after the peak T cell response. Unmutated variant regions are reportedly the target of nearly half of TCRs that are spike-specific.

Germline assignment: CDR1 ENHRY and CDR2 SYGVKD. V lost 5 bases, J lost 1 base, and 14 bases lay in between. This CDR3 has 15 residues. For this clone: The antigen remains undetermined.

The chain uses TRBV10-3 and TRBJ1-2; TRBD1 is a possible D gene (5 bases). This TCR was recovered from an adult in good health. The material sequenced was peripheral blood, taken on day 0 of AZD1222 vaccination. CDR3 nucleotide sequence: TGTGCCATCAGTAACCGGGACGGCAGTAACTATGGCTACACCTTC. Translating it yields CAISNRDGSNYGYTF.